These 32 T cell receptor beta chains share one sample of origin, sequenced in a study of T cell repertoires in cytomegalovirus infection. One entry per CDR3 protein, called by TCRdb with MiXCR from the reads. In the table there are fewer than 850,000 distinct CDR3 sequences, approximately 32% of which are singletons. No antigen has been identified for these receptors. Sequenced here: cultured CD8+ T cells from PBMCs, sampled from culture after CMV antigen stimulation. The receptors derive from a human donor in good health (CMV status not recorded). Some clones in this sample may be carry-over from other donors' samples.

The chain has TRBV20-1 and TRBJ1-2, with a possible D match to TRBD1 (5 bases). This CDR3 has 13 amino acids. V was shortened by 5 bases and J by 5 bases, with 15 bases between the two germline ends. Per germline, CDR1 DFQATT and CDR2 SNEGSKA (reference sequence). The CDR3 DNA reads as TGCAGTGCTCTCCCGGGGACCCAATATGGCTACACCTTC. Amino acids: CSALPGTQYGYTF.

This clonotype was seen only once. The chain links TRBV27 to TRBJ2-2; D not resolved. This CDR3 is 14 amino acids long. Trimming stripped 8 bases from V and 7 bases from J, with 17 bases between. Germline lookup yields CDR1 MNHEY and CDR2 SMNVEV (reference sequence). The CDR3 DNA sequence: TGTGCCAGCCGACCCGGCGTCGTGGGCGGGGAGCTGTTTTTT. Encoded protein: CASRPGVVGGELFF.

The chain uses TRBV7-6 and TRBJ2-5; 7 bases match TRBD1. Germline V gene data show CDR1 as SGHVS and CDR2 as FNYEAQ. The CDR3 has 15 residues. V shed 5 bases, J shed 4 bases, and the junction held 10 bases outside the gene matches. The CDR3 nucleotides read TGTGCCAGCAGCCCGACGACAGGGTTGGTAGAGACCCAGTACTTC. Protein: CASSPTTGLVETQYF.

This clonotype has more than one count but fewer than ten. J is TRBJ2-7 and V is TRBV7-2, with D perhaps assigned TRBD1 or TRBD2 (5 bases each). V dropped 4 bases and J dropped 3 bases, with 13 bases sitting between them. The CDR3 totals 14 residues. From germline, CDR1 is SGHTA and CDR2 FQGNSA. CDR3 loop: CASSWGTQGYEQYV. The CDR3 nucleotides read TGTGCCAGCAGCTGGGGGACCCAAGGCTACGAGCAGTACGTC.

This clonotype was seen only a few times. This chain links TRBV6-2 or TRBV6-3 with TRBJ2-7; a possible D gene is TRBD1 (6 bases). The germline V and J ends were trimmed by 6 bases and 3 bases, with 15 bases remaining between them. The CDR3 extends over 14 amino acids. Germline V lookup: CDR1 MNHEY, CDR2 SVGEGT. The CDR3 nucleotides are TGTGCCAGCAGCCCTCCCGACAGGATCTACGAGCAGTACGTC. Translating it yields CASSPPDRIYEQYV.

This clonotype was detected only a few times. CDR3 in DNA: TGCGCCAGCAGGGGAGGGCAGGGGGCGCGAACTGAAGCTTTCTTT. Its protein is CASRGGQGARTEAFF. V and J are TRBV10-2 and TRBJ1-1; the match to TRBD1 covers 8 bases. The CDR3 spans 15 residues. After removal of 6 bases from V and 5 bases from J, the junction contained 11 bases not matched to a gene. Germline CDR1 reads WSHSY; CDR2 reads SAAADI.

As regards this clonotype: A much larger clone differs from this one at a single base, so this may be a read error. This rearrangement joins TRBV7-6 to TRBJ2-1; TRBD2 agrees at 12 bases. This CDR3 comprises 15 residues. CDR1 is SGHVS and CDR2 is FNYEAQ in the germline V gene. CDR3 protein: CTSSFRTSGEDEQFF. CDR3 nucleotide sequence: TGTACCAGCAGCTTTCGGACTAGCGGGGAGGATGAGCAGTTCTTC.

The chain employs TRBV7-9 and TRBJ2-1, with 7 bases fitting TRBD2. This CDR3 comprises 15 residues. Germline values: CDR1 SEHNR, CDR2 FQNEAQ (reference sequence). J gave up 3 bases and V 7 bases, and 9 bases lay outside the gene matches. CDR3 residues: CASIPGGGYYNEQFF. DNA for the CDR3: TGTGCCAGCATCCCTGGGGGGGGGTACTACAATGAGCAGTTCTTC.

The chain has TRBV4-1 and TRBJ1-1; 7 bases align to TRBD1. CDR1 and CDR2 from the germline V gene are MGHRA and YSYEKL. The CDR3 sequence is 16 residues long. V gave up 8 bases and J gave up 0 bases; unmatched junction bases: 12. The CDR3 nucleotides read TGCGCCAGCCATACAGGGGTAGGCTCCCTGAACACTGAAGCTTTCTTT. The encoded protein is CASHTGVGSLNTEAFF.

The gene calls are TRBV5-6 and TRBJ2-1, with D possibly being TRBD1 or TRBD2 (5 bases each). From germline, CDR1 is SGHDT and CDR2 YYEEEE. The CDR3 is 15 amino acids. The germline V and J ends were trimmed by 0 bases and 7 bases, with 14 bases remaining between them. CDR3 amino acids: CASSLGGPGMNEQFF. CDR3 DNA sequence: TGTGCCAGCAGCTTGGGGGGACCCGGAATGAATGAGCAGTTCTTC.

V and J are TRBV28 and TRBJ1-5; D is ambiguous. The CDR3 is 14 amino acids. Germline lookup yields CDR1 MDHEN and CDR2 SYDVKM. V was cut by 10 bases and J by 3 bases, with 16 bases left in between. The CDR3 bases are TGTGCCACCAAGACGACGGCCTCCAATCAGCCCCAGCATTTT. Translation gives CATKTTASNQPQHF.

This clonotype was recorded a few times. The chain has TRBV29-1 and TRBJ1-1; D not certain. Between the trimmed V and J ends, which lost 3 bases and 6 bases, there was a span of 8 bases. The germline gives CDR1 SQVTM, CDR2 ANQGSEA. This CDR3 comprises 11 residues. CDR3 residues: CSVDLVAEAFF. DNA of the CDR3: TGCAGCGTTGATTTGGTAGCTGAAGCTTTCTTT.

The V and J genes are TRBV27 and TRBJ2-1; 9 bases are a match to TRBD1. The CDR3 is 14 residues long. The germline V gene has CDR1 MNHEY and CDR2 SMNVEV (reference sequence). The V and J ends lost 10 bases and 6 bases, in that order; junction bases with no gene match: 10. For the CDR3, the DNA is TGTGCCACCCACAGTGGGACAGGGATCAATGAGCAGTTCTTC. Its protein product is CATHSGTGINEQFF.

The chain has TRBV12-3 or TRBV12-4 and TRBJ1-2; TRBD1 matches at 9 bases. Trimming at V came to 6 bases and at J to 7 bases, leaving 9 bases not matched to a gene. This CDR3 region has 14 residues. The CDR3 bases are TGTGCCAGCAGCCCCTCTGGGACAGGGCTTGGCTACACCTTC. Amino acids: CASSPSGTGLGYTF.

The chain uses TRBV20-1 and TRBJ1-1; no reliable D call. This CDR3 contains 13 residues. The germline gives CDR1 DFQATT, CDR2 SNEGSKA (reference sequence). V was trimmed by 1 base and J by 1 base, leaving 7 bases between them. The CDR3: CSARARGNTEAFF. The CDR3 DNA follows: TGCAGTGCTAGAGCACGAGGGAACACTGAAGCTTTCTTT.

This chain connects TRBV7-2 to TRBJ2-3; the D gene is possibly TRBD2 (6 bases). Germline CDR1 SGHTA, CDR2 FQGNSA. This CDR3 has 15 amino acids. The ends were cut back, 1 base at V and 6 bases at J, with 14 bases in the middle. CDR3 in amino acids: CASSLGAGGVDTQYF. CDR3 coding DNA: TGTGCCAGCAGCTTAGGGGCCGGCGGGGTGGATACGCAGTATTTT.

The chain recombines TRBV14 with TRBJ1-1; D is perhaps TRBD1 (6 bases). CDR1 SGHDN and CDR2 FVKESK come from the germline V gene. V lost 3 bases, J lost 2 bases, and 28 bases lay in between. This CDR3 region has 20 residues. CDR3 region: CASSQESRVGDTRENTEAFF. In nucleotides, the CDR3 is TGTGCCAGCAGCCAGGAAAGCCGTGTCGGGGACACAAGGGAAAACACTGAAGCTTTCTTT.

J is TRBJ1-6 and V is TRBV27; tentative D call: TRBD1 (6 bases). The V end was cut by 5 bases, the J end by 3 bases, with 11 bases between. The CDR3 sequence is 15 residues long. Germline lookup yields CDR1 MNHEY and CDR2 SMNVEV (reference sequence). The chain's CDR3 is CASSPTDSYNSPLHF. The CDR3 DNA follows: TGTGCCAGCAGTCCCACGGACAGCTATAATTCACCCCTCCACTTT.

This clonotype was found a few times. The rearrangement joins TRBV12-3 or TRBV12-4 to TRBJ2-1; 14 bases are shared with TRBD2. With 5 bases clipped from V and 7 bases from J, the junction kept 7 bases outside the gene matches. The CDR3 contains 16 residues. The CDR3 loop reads CASSPRLAGGKNEQFF. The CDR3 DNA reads TGTGCCAGCAGTCCCCGACTAGCGGGGGGGAAAAATGAGCAGTTCTTC.

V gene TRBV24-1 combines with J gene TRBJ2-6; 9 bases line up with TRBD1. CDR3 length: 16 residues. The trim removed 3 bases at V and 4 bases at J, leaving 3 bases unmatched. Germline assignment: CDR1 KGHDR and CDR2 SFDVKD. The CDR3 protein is CATSDTGQGGANVLTF. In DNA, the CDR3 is TGTGCCACCAGTGATACAGGACAGGGGGGGGCCAACGTCCTGACTTTC.

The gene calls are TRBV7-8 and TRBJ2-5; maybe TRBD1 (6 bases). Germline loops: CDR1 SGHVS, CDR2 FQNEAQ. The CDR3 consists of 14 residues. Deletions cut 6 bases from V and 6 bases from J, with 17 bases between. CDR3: CASSPSQGRKTQYF. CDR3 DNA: TGTGCCAGCAGTCCATCGCAGGGGCGAAAGACCCAGTACTTC. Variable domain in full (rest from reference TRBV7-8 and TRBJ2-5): GAGVSQSPRYKVAKRGQDVALRCDPISGHVSLFWYQQALGQGPEFLTYFQNEAQLDKSGLPSDRFFAERPEGSVSTLKIQRTQQEDSAVYLCASSPSQGRKTQYFGPGTRLLVL.

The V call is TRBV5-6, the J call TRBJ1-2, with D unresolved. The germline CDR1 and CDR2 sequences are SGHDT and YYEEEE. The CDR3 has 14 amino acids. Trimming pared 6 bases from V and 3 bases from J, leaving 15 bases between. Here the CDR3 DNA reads TGTGCCAGCATCTCAGGAGCTGGCTACTATGGCTACACCTTC. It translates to CASISGAGYYGYTF.

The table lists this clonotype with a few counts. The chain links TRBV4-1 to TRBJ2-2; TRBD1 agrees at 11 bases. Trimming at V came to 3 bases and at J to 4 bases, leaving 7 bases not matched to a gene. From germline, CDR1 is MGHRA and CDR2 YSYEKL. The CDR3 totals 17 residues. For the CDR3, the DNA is TGCGCCAGCAGCCAGTTCGGACAGGGGGCTGGCACCGGGGAGCTGTTTTTT. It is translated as CASSQFGQGAGTGELFF.

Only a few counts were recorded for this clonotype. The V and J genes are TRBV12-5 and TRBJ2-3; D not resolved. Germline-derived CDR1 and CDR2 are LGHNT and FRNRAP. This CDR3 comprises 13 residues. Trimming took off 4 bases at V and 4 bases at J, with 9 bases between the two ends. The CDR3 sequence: CASGSQLADTQYF. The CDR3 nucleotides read TGTGCTAGTGGTTCGCAATTAGCAGATACGCAGTATTTT.

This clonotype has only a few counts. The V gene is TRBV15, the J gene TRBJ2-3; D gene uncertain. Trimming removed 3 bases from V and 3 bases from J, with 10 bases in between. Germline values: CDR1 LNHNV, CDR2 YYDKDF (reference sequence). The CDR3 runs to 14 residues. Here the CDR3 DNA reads TGTGCCACCAGCAGGCTACTGGGAACAGATACGCAGTATTTT. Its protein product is CATSRLLGTDTQYF.

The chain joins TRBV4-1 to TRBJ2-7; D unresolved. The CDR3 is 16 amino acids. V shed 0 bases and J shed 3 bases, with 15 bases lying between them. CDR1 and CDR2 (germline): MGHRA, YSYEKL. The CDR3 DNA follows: TGCGCCAGCAGCCAAGATCATTTGGTGGGATTCTACGAGCAGTACTTC. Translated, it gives CASSQDHLVGFYEQYF.

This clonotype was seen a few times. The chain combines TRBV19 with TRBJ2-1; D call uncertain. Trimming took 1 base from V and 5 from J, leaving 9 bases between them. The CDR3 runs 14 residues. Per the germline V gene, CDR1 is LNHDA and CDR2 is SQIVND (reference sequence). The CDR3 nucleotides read TGTGCCAGTAGTATAGCACCCCAGAACAATGAGCAGTTCTTC. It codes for CASSIAPQNNEQFF.

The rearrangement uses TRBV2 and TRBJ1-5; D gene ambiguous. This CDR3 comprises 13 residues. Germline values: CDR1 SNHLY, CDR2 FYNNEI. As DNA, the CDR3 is TGTGTCACCATGCCAGGACCCAATCAGCCCCAGCATTTT. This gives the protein CVTMPGPNQPQHF.

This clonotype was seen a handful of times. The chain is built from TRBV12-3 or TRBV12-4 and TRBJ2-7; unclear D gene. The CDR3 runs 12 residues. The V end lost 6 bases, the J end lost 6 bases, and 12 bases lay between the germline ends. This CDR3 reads CASSHAGSEQYF. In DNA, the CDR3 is TGTGCCAGCAGCCACGCAGGTTCCGAGCAGTACTTC.

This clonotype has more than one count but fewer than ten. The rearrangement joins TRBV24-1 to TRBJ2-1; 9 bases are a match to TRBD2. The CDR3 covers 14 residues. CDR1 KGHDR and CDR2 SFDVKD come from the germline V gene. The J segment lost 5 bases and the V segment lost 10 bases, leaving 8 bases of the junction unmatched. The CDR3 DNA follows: TGTGCCACAAGCAGGACTAGCGAGGACAATGAGCAGTTCTTC. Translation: CATSRTSEDNEQFF.

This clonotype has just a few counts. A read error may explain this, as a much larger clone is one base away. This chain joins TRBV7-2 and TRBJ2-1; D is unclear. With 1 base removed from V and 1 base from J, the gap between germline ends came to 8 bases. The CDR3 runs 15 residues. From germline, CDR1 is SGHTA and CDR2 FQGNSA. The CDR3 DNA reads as TGTGCCAGCAGCTTAGTGTGGAGATCCTACAATGAGCAGTTCTTC. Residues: CASSLVWRSYNEQFF.

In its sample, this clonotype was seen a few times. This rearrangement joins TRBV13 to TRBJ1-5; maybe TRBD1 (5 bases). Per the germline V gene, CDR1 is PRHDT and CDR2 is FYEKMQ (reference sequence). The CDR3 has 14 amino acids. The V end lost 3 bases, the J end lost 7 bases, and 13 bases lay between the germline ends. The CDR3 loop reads CASSLGTLGQPQHF. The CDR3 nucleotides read TGTGCCAGCAGCTTGGGGACCCTAGGGCAGCCCCAGCATTTT.